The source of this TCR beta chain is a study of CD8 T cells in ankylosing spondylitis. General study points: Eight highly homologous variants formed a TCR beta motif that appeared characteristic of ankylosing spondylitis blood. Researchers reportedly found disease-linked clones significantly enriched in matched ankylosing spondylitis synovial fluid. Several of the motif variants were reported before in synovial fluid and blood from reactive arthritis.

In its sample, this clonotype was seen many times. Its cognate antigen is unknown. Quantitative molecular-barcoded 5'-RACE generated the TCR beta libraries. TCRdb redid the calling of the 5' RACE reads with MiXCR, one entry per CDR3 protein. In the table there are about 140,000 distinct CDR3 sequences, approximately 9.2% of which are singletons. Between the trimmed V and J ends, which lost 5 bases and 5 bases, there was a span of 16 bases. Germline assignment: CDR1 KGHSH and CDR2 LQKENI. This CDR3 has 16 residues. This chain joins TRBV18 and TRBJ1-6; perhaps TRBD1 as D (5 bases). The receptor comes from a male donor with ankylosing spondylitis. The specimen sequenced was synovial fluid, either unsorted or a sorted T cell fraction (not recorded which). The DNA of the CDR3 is TGTGCCAGCTCAAGCTTACCAGGACAAGATAATTCACCCCTCCACTTT. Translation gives CASSSLPGQDNSPLHF.